This T cell receptor beta chain was profiled in a study of a mutant IDH1 vaccine in newly diagnosed glioma. In the study overall: Vaccination began 4-6 weeks post radiotherapy alone, or with temozolomide cycles. Whole-study findings and limits: Any relationship between pseudoprogression and changes in top peripheral T cell clonotypes seemed absent.

With regard to this clone: The target antigen is unknown.

Documented time point: week 35, safety follow-up. In every dose of vaccine, 300 ug of mutant IDH1 20-mer peptide was given alongside topical imiquimod. Scheduled for weeks 1, 3, 5, 7, 11, 15, 19 and 23, eight vaccinations were given to patients. The protocol was immunoSEQ multiplex PCR, while the TCRdb copy is restricted to in-frame clones and leaves out a portion. The sample records tens of thousands of clones, over 60% being singletons. Germline lookup yields CDR1 SGDLS and CDR2 YYNGEE. The CDR3 consists of 16 residues. The V end lost 4 bases, the J end lost 0 bases, and 16 bases lay between the germline ends.

Sequencing used PBMCs, obtained from a glioma patient whose treatment included an IDH1 peptide vaccine. This TCR was sampled from a man in his forties with glioma. The chain employs TRBV9 and TRBJ1-1; the D gene is possibly TRBD1 (5 bases). The CDR3 DNA reads TGTGCCAGCAGCATGGGGGGAGGTGGGATGAACACTGAAGCTTTCTTT. It yields the protein CASSMGGGGMNTEAFF.